The subject of this entry is one T cell receptor beta chain. Its cognate antigen is unknown. The CDR3 consists of 14 residues. Germline CDR1 reads SEHNR; CDR2 reads FQNEAQ (reference sequence). Trimming at V came to 2 bases and at J to 5 bases, leaving 1 base not matched to a gene. These data originate in a study of identical twins. Study results and limitations: Zero-insertion analyses could be partly confounded by invariant MAIT and iNKT cells.

Each CDR3 protein gets one entry after TCRdb re-called the 5' RACE reads with MiXCR. The sample yields a few hundred thousand distinct CDR3 sequences, more than 13% seen once. These records were also assigned to another study, of yellow fever vaccine responses in identical twins.

Sequencing input: CD4+ T cells sorted from blood. The sequence derives from a young woman in good health. This chain links TRBV7-9 with TRBJ2-3; 10 nucleotides align to TRBD2. The CDR3 loop reads CASSLLAGEDTQYF. The CDR3 bases are TGTGCCAGCAGCTTACTAGCGGGAGAAGATACGCAGTATTTT.